This TCR beta chain derives from a study of human T cells and chemical hapten exposure (dated by TCRdb to about 2021). Regarding the complete study: For sensitization, 2% DPC in acetone was applied to a 2 cm by 2 cm area of upper inner arm skin. Weekly therapeutic DPC doses were additionally applied to the scalp of patients throughout the roughly 22-week study period. Patch testing on the upper back used Finn chambers containing 0.01% DPC, with scoring done after 6 days according to International Contact Dermatitis Research Group standards. The patient cohort, mostly female, included alopecia areata with under or over 50% scalp involvement, alopecia totalis and alopecia universalis. The libraries were sequenced as a pool, and the TCR yield per sample differed mostly because of small variations in library volumes within the pool. Peripheral blood TCR repertoire changes were tracked in vivo in alopecia patients during primary and secondary sensitization to the hapten diphenylcyclopropenone (DPC). Blood was sampled from patients pre-sensitization (week 0) and at 2, 6 and about 24 weeks after DPC sensitization. Nearly 30 alopecia patients provided blood for TCR sequencing at one to four time points (pre-sensitization, 2, 6 and 24 weeks). Results the study describes overall, beyond this receptor: The number of TCRs above 1 in 1000 frequency did not change with DPC sensitization; there was no evidence of global repertoire structure alterations. Compared with pre-sensitization or healthy control sets, expanded TCRs formed significantly more large CDR3 similarity clusters, which is consistent with antigen-driven responses. The number of PT1 expanded TCRs positively correlated with patch test score, significant at thresholds 8, 16 and 32 but not 4. Repeated subsampling changed both the strength of the expansion versus patch-test correlation and the threshold at which that correlation became significant. All patients had alopecia, a presumed autoimmune disease, so their immune response might differ from that of healthy individuals.

Receptor amplification or capture employed RACE. TCRdb lists the instrument as NextSeq 500. Library preparation attached unique molecular identifiers to individual cDNA molecules for quantitative, reproducible TCR counting. For every blood RNA sample, sequencing covered both the TCR alpha and TCR beta chains. In the paper's pipeline: A median of roughly 100,000 TCRs per sample was observed, with a range of 23,224 to 690,600. The Decombinator software suite was used to annotate V, J and CDR3 in the TCR reads. For PS versus PT1 abundance plots, all samples were subsampled to the same number of TCRs (28,000). Expanded TCRs were defined as absent before sensitization and observed at least eight times at the 2-week time point. TCRdb redid the processing of the public reads, applying fastp at Q25 and MiXCR, and retained in-frame beta chains. CDR3 protein duplicates are merged, each entry listing the most common genes and DNA. The V and J calls follow TCRdb's processing rather than the paper's. The sample table holds 180,000 or so distinct CDR3 sequences, of which around 24% were seen once. The ten largest make up approximately 6.4% of the sample.

The time point label for this specimen denotes: patch test 1, 2 weeks after DPC sensitization. The sample's treatment or condition label, decoded: therapeutic diphenylcyclopropenone sensitization with weekly scalp DPC. At every patch-test visit, the blood draw took place before the patch test was put on. To be eligible, patients had to be aged 18 to 70, diagnosed with alopecia and judged suitable for DPC therapy, while pregnant patients were excluded. Unfractionated whole blood was collected in Tempus Blood RNA tubes, and total RNA was extracted from that blood. This clonotype was observed a few times. Its antigen is unknown. Within one base of it there is no much larger clone, and no base qualities were kept. CDR1 is given as DFQATT and CDR2 as SNEGSKA, both from the germline V gene (reference sequence). V is shortened by 0 bases, J by 3 bases, and the region joining them spans 11 bases. The CDR3, cysteine through phenylalanine, is 14 amino acids long. Only the CDR3 DNA is retained, 42 bases long and in frame from the first base.

This TCR derives from a woman in her fifties or sixties with alopecia areata. Some clones in this sample may be carry-over from other donors' samples. The chain is made from TRBV20-1 and TRBJ1-1, with TRBD1 tentatively as D gene (5 bases match). The starting material was whole blood, obtained in connection with sensitization to the hapten diphenylcyclopropenone (DPC). The CDR3 region has the sequence CSARDHRQYTEAFF. The DNA sequence is TGCAGTGCTAGAGATCACAGGCAATACACTGAAGCTTTCTTT.